The rows below give T cell receptor beta chains drawn from one sample of a study of T cell responses to AZD1222 COVID-19 vaccine. Here immunoSEQ multiplex PCR was the method, and the copy in TCRdb shows in-frame clones only, minus some. The sample yields 150,000 to 200,000 clones, approximately 88% seen once. The material was peripheral blood, obtained 28 days after the second AZD1222 dose. These receptors all come from an adult who received the AZD1222 COVID-19 vaccine. CDR3s include the opening cysteine and the closing phenylalanine or tryptophan. D genes are given only for firm matches. Clone size is stated in some rows and not others, as once, few, many or a class when expanded.

NA,TRBV6-6,NA,TRBJ2-3,CASSPPAWEGTDTQYF,TGTGCCAGCAGTCCCCCGGCCTGGGAGGGCACAGATACGCAGTATTTT
NA,TRBV7-2,NA,TRBJ1-1,CASSLVSYTEAFF,TGTGCCAGCAGCTTAGTTAGCTACACTGAAGCTTTCTTT
NA,TRBV12-5,NA,TRBJ1-1,CASGLVSGSEAFF,TGTGCTAGTGGTTTGGTAAGTGGGTCAGAAGCTTTCTTT
NA,TRBV11-2,NA,TRBJ2-1,CASSSLGVGEQFF,TGTGCCAGCAGCTCTCTGGGGGTGGGTGAGCAGTTCTTC
NA,TRBV4-2,NA,TRBJ1-1,CASSRSIQVSNTEAFF,TGTGCCAGCAGCCGGTCGATACAGGTCAGCAACACTGAAGCTTTCTTT
NA,TRBV6-6,NA,TRBJ2-1,CASSYGGDYEQFF,TGTGCCAGCAGTTACGGGGGCGATTATGAGCAGTTCTTC
TRBD2,TRBV12-3/TRBV12-4,few,TRBJ2-7,CASSSGSYEQYF,TGTGCCAGCTCTAGCGGTTCCTACGAGCAGTACTTC
NA,TRBV2,NA,TRBJ1-1,CASLILNTEAFF,TGTGCCAGCCTCATACTGAACACTGAAGCTTTCTTT
NA,TRBV5-6,NA,TRBJ1-6,CASSSNFGRENSPLHF,TGTGCCAGCAGCTCGAACTTCGGACGGGAAAATTCACCCCTCCACTTT
TRBD1,TRBV5-1,NA,TRBJ2-3,CASSTSGGQGAPSRTDTQYF,TGCGCCAGCAGCACCTCAGGGGGTCAGGGGGCCCCATCTCGCACAGATACGCAGTATTTT
NA,TRBV9,NA,TRBJ1-1,CASSVGNTNTEAFF,TGTGCCAGCAGCGTAGGGAACACGAACACTGAAGCTTTCTTT